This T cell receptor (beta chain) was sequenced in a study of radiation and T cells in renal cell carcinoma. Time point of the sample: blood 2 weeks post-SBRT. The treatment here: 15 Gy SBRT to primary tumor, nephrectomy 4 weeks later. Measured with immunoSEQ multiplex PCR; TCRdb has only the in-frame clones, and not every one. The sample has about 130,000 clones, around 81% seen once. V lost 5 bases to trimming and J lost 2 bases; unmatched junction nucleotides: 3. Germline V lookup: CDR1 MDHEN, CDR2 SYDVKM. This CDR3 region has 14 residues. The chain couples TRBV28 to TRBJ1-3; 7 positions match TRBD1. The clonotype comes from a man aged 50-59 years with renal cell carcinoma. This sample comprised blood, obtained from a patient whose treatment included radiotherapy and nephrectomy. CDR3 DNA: TGTGCCAGCAGTCTGACAGGGCCTGGAAACACCATATATTTT. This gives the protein CASSLTGPGNTIYF.